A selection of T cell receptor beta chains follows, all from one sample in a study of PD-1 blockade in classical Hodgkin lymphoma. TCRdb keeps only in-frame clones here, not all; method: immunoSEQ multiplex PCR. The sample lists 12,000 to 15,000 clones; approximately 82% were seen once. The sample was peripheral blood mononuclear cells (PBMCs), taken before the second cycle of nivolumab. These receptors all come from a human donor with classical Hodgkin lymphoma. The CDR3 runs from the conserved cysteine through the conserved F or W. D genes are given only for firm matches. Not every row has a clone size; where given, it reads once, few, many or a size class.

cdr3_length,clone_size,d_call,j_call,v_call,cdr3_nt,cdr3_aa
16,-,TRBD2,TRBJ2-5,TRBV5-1,TGCGCCAGCAGCCTCCGACTAGCGGGGGGACAAGAGACCCAGTACTTC,CASSLRLAGGQETQYF
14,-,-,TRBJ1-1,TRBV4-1,TGCGCCAGCAGCCAAGAAGTGGGGCTCCCTGAAGCTTTCTTT,CASSQEVGLPEAFF
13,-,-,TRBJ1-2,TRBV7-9,TGTGCCAGCAGCCCTGCGGAGGGCTATGGCTACACCTTT,CASSPAEGYGYTF
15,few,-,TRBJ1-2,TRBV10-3,TGTGCCATCAGTGAGTCCCCGGGGGTTAACTATGGCTACACCTTC,CAISESPGVNYGYTF
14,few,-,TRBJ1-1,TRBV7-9,TGTGCCAGCAGCCCCACCGGGGCCCACACTGAAGCTTTCTTT,CASSPTGAHTEAFF
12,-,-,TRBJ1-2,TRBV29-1,TGCAGCGTTGAAGATTTTCAGACGGGCTACACCTTC,CSVEDFQTGYTF
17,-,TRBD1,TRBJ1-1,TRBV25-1,TGTGCCAGCAGTCCCAATATGGGACAGGGGCCCAACACTGAAGCTTTCTTT,CASSPNMGQGPNTEAFF
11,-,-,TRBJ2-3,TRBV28,TGTGCCAGCAGTTCCTCAGATACGCAGTATTTT,CASSSSDTQYF
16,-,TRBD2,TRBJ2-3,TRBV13,TGTGCCAGCAGCTCGGGACTAGCGGGGGCCACAGATACGCAGTATTTT,CASSSGLAGATDTQYF
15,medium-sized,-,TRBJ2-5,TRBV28,TGTGCCAGCAGTTTATTGAGGCGGGGACGGGAGACCCAGTACTTC,CASSLLRRGRETQYF
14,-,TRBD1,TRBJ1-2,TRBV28,TGTGCCAGCAGCCATCGGACAGGCCTGAGGGGCTACACCTTC,CASSHRTGLRGYTF
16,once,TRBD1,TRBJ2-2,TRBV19,TGTGCCAGTACCCTAGGGACAGGGGGCGGCACCGGGGAGCTGTTTTTT,CASTLGTGGGTGELFF
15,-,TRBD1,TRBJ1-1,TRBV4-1,TGCGCCAGCAGCCCAGGTTGGACAGGGAACGCTGAAGCTTTCTTT,CASSPGWTGNAEAFF
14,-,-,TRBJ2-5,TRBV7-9,TGTGCCAGCAGCTTGACCGGGTACCAAGAGACCCAGTACTTC,CASSLTGYQETQYF
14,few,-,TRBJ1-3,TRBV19,TGTGCCAGTAGACGACAGAACTCTGGAAACACCATATATTTT,CASRRQNSGNTIYF
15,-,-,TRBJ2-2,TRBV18,TGTGCCAGCTCACCACCACTAGGGTCGGCCGGGGAGCTGTTTTTT,CASSPPLGSAGELFF
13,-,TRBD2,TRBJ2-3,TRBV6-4,TGTGCCAGCAGTGATACTAGCGGAGATACGCAGTATTTT,CASSDTSGDTQYF
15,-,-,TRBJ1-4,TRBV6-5,TGTGCCAGCAGAACAGGCGGTGGTTTCCACGAAAAACTGTTTTTT,CASRTGGGFHEKLFF
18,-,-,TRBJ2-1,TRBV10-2,TGCGCCAGCATCTGGGGGAGGGGGGTGTTAGCGGGCTACAATGAGCAGTTCTTC,CASIWGRGVLAGYNEQFF
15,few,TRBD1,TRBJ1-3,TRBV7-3,TGTGCCAGCAGCTTATCAGGGGGATACGGAAACACCATATATTTT,CASSLSGGYGNTIYF
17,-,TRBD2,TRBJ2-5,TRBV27,TGTGCCAGCAGTTCGTTGAGACTAGCGGGGGGTCAAGAGACCCAGTACTTC,CASSSLRLAGGQETQYF
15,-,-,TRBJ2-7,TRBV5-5,TGTGCCAGCAGTCGCGGGACAGTCCTCTCCTACGAGCAGTACTTC,CASSRGTVLSYEQYF
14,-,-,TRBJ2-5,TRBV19,TGTGCCAGTAGTGCTCACGAGATGGAAGAGACCCAGTACTTC,CASSAHEMEETQYF
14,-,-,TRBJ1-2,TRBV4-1,TGCGCCAGCAGCCAAGATCGGGAGGGGGATGGCTACACCTTC,CASSQDREGDGYTF
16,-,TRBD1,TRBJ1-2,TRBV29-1,TGCAGCGTCGGGTCCCGGGACAGGCATTCCCGATATGGCTACACCTTC,CSVGSRDRHSRYGYTF
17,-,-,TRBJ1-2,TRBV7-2,TGTGCCAGCAGCCCAAGGGGCGACGTGAGGTTTACTGATGGCTACACCTTC,CASSPRGDVRFTDGYTF
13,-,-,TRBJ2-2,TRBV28,TGTGCCAGCGGCCAGTCCCTCACCGGGGAGCTGTTTTTT,CASGQSLTGELFF
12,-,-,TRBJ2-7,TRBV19,TGTGCCAGTATCGGGACCTCCTACGAGCAGTACTTC,CASIGTSYEQYF
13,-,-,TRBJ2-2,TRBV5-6,TGTGCCAGCAGCTTAGGCGCCTCCGGGGAGCTGTTTTTT,CASSLGASGELFF
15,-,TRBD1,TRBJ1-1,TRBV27,TGTGCCAGCAGTTCCCGACAGGGGACGCCAGGAGAAGCTTTCTTT,CASSSRQGTPGEAFF
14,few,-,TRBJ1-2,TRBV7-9,TGTGCCAGCAGCTTCCCTCGCCCGGAAGGTGGCTACACCTTC,CASSFPRPEGGYTF
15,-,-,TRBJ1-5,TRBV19,TGTGCCAGTACCTGGACAGATTATAGCAATCAGCCCCAGCATTTT,CASTWTDYSNQPQHF
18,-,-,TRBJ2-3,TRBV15,TGTGCCACCAGCGAGAGAGAGAACAGAGGGGTCTCAGGTTCTACGCAGTATTTT,CATSERENRGVSGSTQYF
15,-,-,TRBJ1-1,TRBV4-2,TGTGCCAGCAGCCAAGATGGGGGCCGGGGGACTGAAGCTTTCTTT,CASSQDGGRGTEAFF
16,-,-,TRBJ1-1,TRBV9,TGTGCCAGCAGCGCCTCCGGCGGAGGGCGAGAGTATGGAGCTTTCTTT,CASSASGGGREYGAFF
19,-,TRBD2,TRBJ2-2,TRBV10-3,TGTGCCATCAGTGACACAGGACTAGCGGGGGGCCCAAACACCGGGGAGCTGTTTTTT,CAISDTGLAGGPNTGELFF
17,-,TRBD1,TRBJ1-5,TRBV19,TGTGCCAGTACCTCAGGGGACAGGGCCAACTTTTTTCAGCCCCAGCATTTT,CASTSGDRANFFQPQHF
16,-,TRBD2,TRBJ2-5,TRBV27,TGTGCCAGCAGTCCCTCCCCAAGCCGGGGGGGAGAGACCCAGTACTTC,CASSPSPSRGGETQYF
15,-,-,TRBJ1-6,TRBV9,TGTGCCAGCAGCGCCCAGAGCTCCCATAATTCACCCCTCCACTTT,CASSAQSSHNSPLHF
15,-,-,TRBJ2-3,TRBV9,TGTGCCAGCAGCGTAGGTGGGGGGTACACAGATACGCAGTATTTT,CASSVGGGYTDTQYF
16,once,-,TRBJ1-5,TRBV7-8,TGTGCCAGCAGTTTAAGCGCAGGGGTGAACAATCAGCCCCAGCATTTT,CASSLSAGVNNQPQHF
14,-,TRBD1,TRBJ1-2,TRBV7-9,TGTGCCAGCAGCTTCGTGGGACAGGGGCATGGCTACACCTTC,CASSFVGQGHGYTF
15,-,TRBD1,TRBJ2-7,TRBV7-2,TGTGCCAGCTCTAAGGGGGGGACAGGGGTGGTCGAGCAGTACTTC,CASSKGGTGVVEQYF
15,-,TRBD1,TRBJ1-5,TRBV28,TGTGCCAGCAGTCCCCAGGACAGGGCTGAACAGCCCCAGCATTTT,CASSPQDRAEQPQHF